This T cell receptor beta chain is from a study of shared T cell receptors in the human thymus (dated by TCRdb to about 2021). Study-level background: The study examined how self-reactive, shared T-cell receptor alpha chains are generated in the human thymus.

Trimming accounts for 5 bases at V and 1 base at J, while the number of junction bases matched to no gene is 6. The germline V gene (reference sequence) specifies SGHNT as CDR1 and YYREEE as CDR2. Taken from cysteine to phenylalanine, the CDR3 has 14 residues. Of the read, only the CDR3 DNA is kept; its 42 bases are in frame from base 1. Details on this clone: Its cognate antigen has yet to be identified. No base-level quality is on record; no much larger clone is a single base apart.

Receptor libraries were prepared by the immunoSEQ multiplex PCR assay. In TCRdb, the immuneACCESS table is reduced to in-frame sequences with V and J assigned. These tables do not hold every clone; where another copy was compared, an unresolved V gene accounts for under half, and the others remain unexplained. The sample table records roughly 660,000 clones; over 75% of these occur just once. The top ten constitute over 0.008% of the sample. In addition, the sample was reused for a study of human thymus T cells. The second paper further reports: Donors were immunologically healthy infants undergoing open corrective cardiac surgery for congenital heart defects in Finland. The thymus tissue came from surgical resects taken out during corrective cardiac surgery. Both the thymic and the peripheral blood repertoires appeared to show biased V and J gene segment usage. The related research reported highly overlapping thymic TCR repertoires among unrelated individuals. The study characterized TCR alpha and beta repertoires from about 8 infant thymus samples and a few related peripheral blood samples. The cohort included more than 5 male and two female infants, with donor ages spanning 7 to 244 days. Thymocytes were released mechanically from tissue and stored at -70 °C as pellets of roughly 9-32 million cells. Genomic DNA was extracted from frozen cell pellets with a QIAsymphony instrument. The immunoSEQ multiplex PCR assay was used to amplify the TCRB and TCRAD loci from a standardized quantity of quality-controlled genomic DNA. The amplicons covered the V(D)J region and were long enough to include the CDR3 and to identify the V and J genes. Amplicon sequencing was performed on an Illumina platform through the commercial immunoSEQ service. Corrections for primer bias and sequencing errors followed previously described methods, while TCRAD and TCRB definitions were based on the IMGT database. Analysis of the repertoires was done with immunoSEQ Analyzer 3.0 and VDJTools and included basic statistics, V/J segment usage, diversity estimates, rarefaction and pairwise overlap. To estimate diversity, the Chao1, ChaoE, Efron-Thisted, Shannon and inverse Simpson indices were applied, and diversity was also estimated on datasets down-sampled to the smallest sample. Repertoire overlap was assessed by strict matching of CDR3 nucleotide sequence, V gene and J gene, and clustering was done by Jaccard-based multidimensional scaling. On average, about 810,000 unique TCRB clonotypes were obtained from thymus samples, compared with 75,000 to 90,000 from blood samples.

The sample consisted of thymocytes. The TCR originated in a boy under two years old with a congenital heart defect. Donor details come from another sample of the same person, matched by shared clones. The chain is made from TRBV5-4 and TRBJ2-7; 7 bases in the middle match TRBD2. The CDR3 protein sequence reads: CASSYAGRSYEQYF. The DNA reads TGTGCCAGCAGTTACGCCGGGAGGTCCTACGAGCAGTACTTC. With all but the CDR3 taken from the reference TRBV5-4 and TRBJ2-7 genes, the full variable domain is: ETGVTQSPTHLIKTRGQQVTLRCSSQSGHNTVSWYQQALGQGPQFIFQYYREEENGRGNFPPRFSGLQFPNYSSELNVNALELDDSALYLCASSYAGRSYEQYFGPGTRLTVT.